This T cell receptor beta chain emerged from a study of shared clonotypes between healthy human individuals (dated by TCRdb to about 2020). As for the study more broadly: The cohort included three men and two women between 18 and 49 years of age. Per donor, three plates each were used for CD4 naive and CD4 memory, two for CD8 naive, and one for CD8 memory. The study deeply sequenced blood TCR repertoires of five healthy adults to estimate repertoire size and the extent of clonotype sharing between individuals. To increase sequencing depth and limit assay-specific biases, different laboratories used diverse techniques to prepare libraries and sequence TCR repertoires. Per donor, leukapheresis produced somewhere between about 0.8 and 9 billion PBMCs. Overall study results and their limits: Pairwise subsampling led to the expectation that sequencing depth would affect the degree of clonotype sharing among donors. Naive subsets generally had larger estimated clonotype richness than memory subsets did. Compared with non-shared clonotypes, the clonotypes found in all four sorted-subset donors had higher generation probabilities. Because the study included a small number of donors, the genetic and exposure-history diversity represented was limited. When several donors were compared, the shared fraction of clonotypes was about 5.5% for naive CD4, about 4% for naive CD8, 2.3% for memory CD4, and roughly 0.43% for memory CD8. Sampling was limited to blood, and TCR repertoires in tissue likely differ from TCR repertoires in blood. Rarefaction of sorted-subset datasets indicated incomplete sequencing despite the large sequencing depth.

Using the deep immunoSEQ assay, multiplex PCR amplified TCR CDR3 regions from genomic DNA. Extracted genomic DNA from each cell subset was distributed evenly across all wells of several immunoSEQ 96-well plates, and each plate was treated as a replicate. For sorted subsets, each replicate PCR was loaded with roughly 200 ng genomic DNA, equivalent to 25,000 to 30,000 T cell genomes. Purified libraries were measured with a Qubit 3.0 fluorometer, size-checked on a Bioanalyzer 2100, and measured again with the KAPA Library Quantification kit. A separate single-read 150-cycle Illumina NextSeq 550 flow cell was used to sequence each immunoSEQ 96-well plate. From the authors' description of their analysis: Because the immunoSEQ output included only junctional sequences and no quality scores, the filtering could not be the same as the filtering used for full-length reads. Sequences were annotated with PyIR, a Python wrapper for IgBLAST v1.9, using IMGT germline references to assign V/J genes and CDR3. Reads were removed for weak V/J assignments (E-value above 1e-6), missing CDR3, stop codons, out-of-frame junctions, or ambiguous translated residues. V3J clonotypes were defined as sequences sharing the same inferred V gene, J gene, and CDR3 amino acid sequence. Percentage overlap between repertoires was calculated by dividing the number of shared unique clonotypes by the size of the smaller repertoire. Three approaches were used to assess repertoire richness: RTK rarefaction, the Chao1 estimator, and Recon v2.1 estimates of unobserved clonotypes. OLGA was used to compute generation probabilities for all TCRbeta clonotypes that the gDNA method yielded from a handful of donors. The source is immuneACCESS, and TCRdb retained only in-frame sequences with V and J called. Part of the clones is not carried over; for the studies checked, unresolved V genes explain less than half of this, and the remainder is unexplained. V and J calls and clone size are as listed in that table; D and trimming were resolved from the DNA. Counted in this sample were 2 million or so clones; approximately 94% of them appeared once. Roughly 1% of the sample is taken by the ten largest.

Sequences SGHDT (CDR1) and YYEEEE (CDR2) are obtained from the germline V gene. Counted from cysteine to phenylalanine, this CDR3 has 16 amino acids. Of all the DNA, just the CDR3 is kept, 48 bases in frame from base 1. Relative to germline, V is missing 1 base and J is missing 2 bases, with 7 bases of the junction outside any gene match. CD8 naive samples were CD45RO-negative cells positively selected for CCR7, giving a CD45RA+CCR7+ population that excluded TemRA cells. The donors were healthy, HIV-negative adults who had no recently reported acute infections or vaccinations. Every donor was a Caucasian adult living in Nashville, Tennessee, USA. Blood was collected by leukapheresis, and PBMCs were isolated by Ficoll-Histopaque density gradient centrifugation and then cryopreserved in liquid nitrogen vapor phase. Analytical flow cytometry was used to check the purity and quantity of each magnetically sorted T cell population. Genomic DNA was isolated from every sorted fraction and measured by UV absorbance on a Nanodrop 2000c.

Regarding this clone: No cognate antigen has been identified for it. The record has no base qualities; no much larger clone is one base away.

The chain is encoded by TRBV5-6 joined to TRBJ2-7, with 9 bases matching TRBD1. The sequence came from a man younger than 30 in good health. Sequencing input: naive CD8+ T cells sorted from blood. The cell subset or site label of this sample denotes: CD45RA+CCR7+. The CDR3 protein is CASSLTGGLATYEQYF. In nucleotide form, the sequence is TGTGCCAGCAGCTTGACAGGGGGCTTAGCTACCTACGAGCAGTACTTC.